The rows below give T cell receptor beta chains drawn from one sample of a study of beta chain features in type 1 diabetes. TCRdb keeps only in-frame clones here, not all; method: immunoSEQ multiplex PCR. The sample yields around 330,000 clones, approximately 10% seen once. The specimen was naive CD4+ T cells from blood. These receptors were collected from a woman between 25 and 40 years old in good health. Both conserved end residues are part of each CDR3. Each record gives: D gene, clone size, V gene, J gene, CDR3 protein, CDR3 DNA. The D gene is left open where the match is weak. Rows give clone size only sometimes, using once, few, many, or a class for an expanded clone.

d_gene: NA; abundance: few; v_gene: TRBV5-4; j_gene: TRBJ2-1; CDR3aa: CASSSKAVGGNEQFF; CDR3nt: TGTGCCAGCAGCTCAAAAGCGGTGGGCGGCAATGAGCAGTTCTTC
d_gene: TRBD1; abundance: NA; v_gene: TRBV4-3; j_gene: TRBJ2-1; CDR3aa: CASSPKQGNPSYNEQFF; CDR3nt: TGCGCCAGCAGCCCGAAACAGGGGAATCCGTCCTACAATGAGCAGTTCTTC
d_gene: TRBD2; abundance: NA; v_gene: TRBV2; j_gene: TRBJ2-7; CDR3aa: CASRGLAGEQYF; CDR3nt: TGTGCCAGCAGGGGACTAGCGGGCGAGCAGTACTTC
d_gene: NA; abundance: NA; v_gene: TRBV7-2; j_gene: TRBJ2-5; CDR3aa: CASSPDAAGQTQYF; CDR3nt: TGTGCCAGCAGCCCCGACGCGGCCGGCCAGACCCAGTACTTC
d_gene: NA; abundance: few; v_gene: TRBV28; j_gene: TRBJ2-2; CDR3aa: CASSTDSNTGELFF; CDR3nt: TGTGCCAGCAGTACGGACAGCAACACCGGGGAGCTGTTTTTT
d_gene: NA; abundance: few; v_gene: TRBV19; j_gene: TRBJ2-2; CDR3aa: CASSQYTGELFF; CDR3nt: TGTGCCAGTAGCCAGTACACCGGGGAGCTGTTTTTT
d_gene: TRBD2; abundance: few; v_gene: TRBV27; j_gene: TRBJ2-7; CDR3aa: CASSPRTSGPYEQYF; CDR3nt: TGTGCCAGCAGTCCGCGGACTAGCGGGCCCTACGAGCAGTACTTC
d_gene: TRBD1; abundance: NA; v_gene: TRBV6-6; j_gene: TRBJ1-1; CDR3aa: CASKLDPGGHTEAFF; CDR3nt: TGTGCCAGCAAACTGGACCCAGGGGGGCACACTGAAGCTTTCTTT
d_gene: NA; abundance: NA; v_gene: TRBV7-6; j_gene: TRBJ1-4; CDR3aa: CASSLDEGTNEKLFF; CDR3nt: TGTGCCAGCAGCTTAGATGAGGGAACTAATGAAAAACTGTTTTTT
d_gene: NA; abundance: few; v_gene: TRBV11-2; j_gene: TRBJ1-2; CDR3aa: CASSFSRNGYTF; CDR3nt: TGTGCCAGCAGCTTCTCGCGGAATGGCTACACCTTC
d_gene: TRBD2; abundance: NA; v_gene: TRBV5-4; j_gene: TRBJ2-5; CDR3aa: CASSSVTSGRPGETQYF; CDR3nt: TGTGCCAGCAGCTCGGTGACTAGCGGGAGGCCGGGGGAGACCCAGTACTTC
d_gene: TRBD1; abundance: NA; v_gene: TRBV5-1; j_gene: TRBJ2-5; CDR3aa: CASSFGTEETQYF; CDR3nt: TGCGCCAGCAGCTTCGGGACAGAAGAGACCCAGTACTTC
d_gene: NA; abundance: few; v_gene: TRBV7-2; j_gene: TRBJ2-5; CDR3aa: CASSLGAGQETQYF; CDR3nt: TGTGCCAGCAGCTTAGGAGCAGGACAAGAGACCCAGTACTTC
d_gene: NA; abundance: NA; v_gene: TRBV6-6; j_gene: TRBJ2-7; CDR3aa: CASSPFVHEQYF; CDR3nt: TGTGCCAGCAGTCCCTTTGTTCACGAGCAGTACTTC
d_gene: NA; abundance: NA; v_gene: TRBV2; j_gene: TRBJ2-5; CDR3aa: CASSADPGGKTQYF; CDR3nt: TGTGCCAGCAGTGCGGATCCCGGAGGCAAGACCCAGTACTTC
d_gene: TRBD1; abundance: NA; v_gene: TRBV30; j_gene: TRBJ1-4; CDR3aa: CACWDRATNEKLFF; CDR3nt: TGTGCCTGCTGGGACAGGGCAACTAATGAAAAACTGTTTTTT
d_gene: TRBD1; abundance: few; v_gene: TRBV19; j_gene: TRBJ2-7; CDR3aa: CASSVRQGSDEQYF; CDR3nt: TGTGCCAGTAGTGTTCGACAGGGGAGTGACGAGCAGTACTTC
d_gene: NA; abundance: few; v_gene: TRBV18; j_gene: TRBJ1-5; CDR3aa: CASSSAQANQPQHF; CDR3nt: TGTGCCAGCTCATCTGCACAGGCAAATCAGCCCCAGCATTTT
d_gene: TRBD1; abundance: few; v_gene: TRBV2; j_gene: TRBJ1-2; CDR3aa: CASRSGRGPEYGYTF; CDR3nt: TGTGCCAGCCGCTCGGGCAGGGGGCCGGAATATGGCTACACCTTC